Presented here are 29 T cell receptor beta chains from one specimen sequenced in a study of cytomegalovirus exposure and HLA in healthy donors (dated 2017 in TCRdb). The library was prepared using the immunoSEQ multiplex PCR assay. For the multiplex PCR, a mixture combining 60 forward primers for TCR Vbeta segments and 13 reverse primers for TCR Jbeta segments was used. TCRdb stores this immuneACCESS table with in-frame sequences only. Part of the clones is absent; in the studies checked, under half of the shortfall reflects unresolved V genes, and no reason is known for the rest. In this sample the table shows 120,000 or so clones, 70% to 80% of which occur a single time. The ten largest clonotypes hold roughly 8.2% of the sample. Sequenced sample: PBMCs. The source is a middle-aged woman in good health and CMV-seropositive.

This clone occurred once. CDR3 loop: CASSDDRGNIQYF. CDR3 DNA sequence: TGTGCCAGCAGCGACGACAGGGGGAACATTCAGTACTTC. This chain uses TRBV9 with TRBJ2-4; TRBD1 matches at 9 bases. CDR1 is SGDLS, CDR2 YYNGEE, per germline. This CDR3 spans 13 amino acids. V lost 3 bases and J lost 7; bases outside the gene matches: 2.

The V gene is TRBV27, the J gene TRBJ2-7, with 9 bases aligning to TRBD1. The germline gives CDR1 MNHEY, CDR2 SMNVEV (reference sequence). V gave up 4 bases and J gave up 2 bases; unmatched junction bases: 6. This CDR3 is 15 amino acids long. CDR3: CASSSGQGPTYEQYF. The DNA of the CDR3 is TGTGCCAGCAGTTCCGGACAGGGGCCCACCTACGAGCAGTACTTC.

The CDR3 bases are TGCAGCGGTACAACAGGGGGGATCCACGAGCAGTACTTC. Translation: CSGTTGGIHEQYF. The chain uses TRBV29-1 and TRBJ2-7; 8 nucleotides agree with TRBD1. Germline values: CDR1 SQVTM, CDR2 ANQGSEA. CDR3 length: 13 amino acids. The ends lost 7 bases at V and 5 bases at J; junction bases unmatched: 10.

The rearrangement joins TRBV5-1 to TRBJ1-5; 8 nucleotides agree with TRBD1. Germline V gives CDR1 SGHRS, CDR2 YFSETQ. V was clipped by 3 bases and J by 7 bases; unmatched bases: 6. The length of the CDR3 is 14 residues. The CDR3 coding sequence is TGCGCCAGCAGCTCGACAGGGGTCGACCAGCCCCAGCATTTT. Amino acid sequence: CASSSTGVDQPQHF.

This chain joins TRBV6-1 and TRBJ2-5; D not certain. V lost 2 bases, J lost 11 bases, and 12 bases lay in between. Germline V gene data show CDR1 as MNHNS and CDR2 as SASEGT. This CDR3 spans 12 amino acids. The DNA for the CDR3 is TGTGCCAGCAGTGAACAAACACCCGGGCAGTACTTC. It translates to CASSEQTPGQYF.

The rearrangement links TRBV5-4 to TRBJ1-1; 8 bases are a match to TRBD1. This CDR3 has 16 residues. Germline-derived CDR1 and CDR2 are SGHNT and YYREEE (reference sequence). The V segment lost 4 bases and the J segment 6 bases; nucleotides outside the gene matches: 14. The CDR3 loop is CASSTIHLTGDAEAFF. For the CDR3, the DNA is TGTGCCAGCAGCACGATCCACTTGACAGGGGACGCTGAAGCTTTCTTT.

The chain recombines TRBV7-9 with TRBJ2-1; TRBD1 matches at 9 bases. This CDR3 region has 15 residues. Germline CDR1 SEHNR, CDR2 FQNEAQ (reference sequence). Germline trimming cut 4 bases from V and 4 bases from J; bases unmatched to any gene: 5. CDR3 coding DNA: TGTGCCAGCAGCTACACAGGGGGCTTTTACAATGAGCAGTTCTTC. Translating it yields CASSYTGGFYNEQFF.

The V and J genes are TRBV6-1 and TRBJ2-3, with TRBD2 matching 12 bases. The length of the CDR3 is 15 residues. Losses at the gene ends were 7 bases for V and 2 bases for J; bases not matched to a gene: 4. Germline CDR1 reads MNHNS; CDR2 reads SASEGT. CDR3 residues: CASIRTSGVTDTQYF. In nucleotides, the CDR3 is TGTGCCAGCATCAGGACTAGCGGGGTCACAGATACGCAGTATTTT.

This clone was detected only a few times. This rearrangement joins TRBV29-1 to TRBJ2-3; TRBD2 aligns across 12 bases. Germline loops: CDR1 SQVTM, CDR2 ANQGSEA. Losses at the gene ends were 6 bases for V and 1 base for J; bases not matched to a gene: 8. The CDR3 length is 16 residues. CDR3: CSVDRLAGARTDTQYF. CDR3 bases: TGCAGCGTAGATAGACTAGCGGGAGCCCGCACAGATACGCAGTATTTT.

The chain links TRBV11-3 to TRBJ2-1, with 10 positions matching TRBD2. Germline CDR1 and CDR2: SGHNT and YENEEA. The junction had 4 bases not matched to a gene; V was cut back by 5 bases and J by 3 bases. The CDR3 has 15 amino acids. In nucleotides, the CDR3 is TGTGCCAGCAGCCGAGCGGGGGGGAACTACAATGAGCAGTTCTTC. It is translated as CASSRAGGNYNEQFF. The full variable domain, its missing parts supplied by reference TRBV11-3 and TRBJ2-1, is EAGVVQSPRYKIIEKKQPVAFWCNPISGHNTLYWYLQNLGQGPELLIRYENEEAVDDSQLPKDRFSAERLKGVDSTLKIQPAELGDSAVYLCASSRAGGNYNEQFFGPGTRLTVL.

The CDR3: CASSVPRVRGEETQYF. DNA of the CDR3: TGTGCCAGCAGTGTCCCGCGGGTCCGGGGAGAAGAGACCCAGTACTTC. The chain is built from TRBV6-4 and TRBJ2-5; D is perhaps TRBD2 (5 bases). The CDR3 runs 16 residues. Trimming removed 4 bases at V and 3 bases at J, with 18 bases between. Germline V gene lookup returns CDR1 MRHNA and CDR2 SNTAGT.

J is TRBJ2-3 and V is TRBV2, with 15 bases that match TRBD2. The germline gives CDR1 SNHLY, CDR2 FYNNEI. The CDR3 extends over 15 amino acids. J gave up 4 bases and V 4 bases, and 0 bases lay outside the gene matches. The chain's CDR3 is CASSGTSGGADTQYF. The CDR3 DNA reads TGTGCCAGCAGTGGGACTAGCGGGGGGGCAGATACGCAGTATTTT.

The chain is built from TRBV14 and TRBJ1-1; TRBD1 aligns across 7 bases. V shed 2 bases, J shed 1 base, and the junction held 10 bases outside the gene matches. The CDR3 totals 17 residues. CDR1 is SGHDN and CDR2 is FVKESK in the germline V gene. CDR3 protein: CASSQLPGRQGNTEAFF. CDR3 in DNA: TGTGCCAGCAGCCAACTTCCTGGGCGACAGGGGAACACTGAAGCTTTCTTT.

The J gene is TRBJ1-5, the V gene TRBV7-2; the D gene is possibly TRBD1 (6 bases). This CDR3 has 15 residues. The germline CDR1 and CDR2 sequences are SGHTA and FQGNSA. The V and J ends lost 5 bases and 6 bases respectively, with 17 bases between them. CDR3 nucleotides: TGTGCCAGCAGCCCGCAACAGGGCGCGGTTCAGCCCCAGCATTTT. The encoded protein is CASSPQQGAVQPQHF.

The V and J genes are TRBV7-2 and TRBJ1-5; possible D gene TRBD1, 6 bases. V lost 5 bases, J lost 8 bases, and 10 bases lay in between. Per the germline V gene, CDR1 is SGHTA and CDR2 is FQGNSA. The CDR3 runs to 12 residues. CDR3 region: CASSPAGEPQHF. CDR3 sequence (DNA): TGTGCCAGCAGCCCAGCAGGGGAGCCCCAGCATTTT. The full variable domain, with the rest looked up from reference TRBV7-2 and TRBJ1-5, is GAGVSQSPSNKVTEKGKDVELRCDPISGHTALYWYRQSLGQGLEFLIYFQGNSAPDKSGLPSDRFSAERTGGSVSTLTIQRTQQEDSAVYLCASSPAGEPQHFGDGTRLSIL.

The chain combines TRBV5-1 with TRBJ2-7; 7 bases are a match to TRBD2. CDR1 and CDR2 (germline): SGHRS, YFSETQ. The junction had 16 bases not matched to a gene; V was cut back by 3 bases and J by 10 bases. CDR3 size: 15 residues. The CDR3 spells CASSSIGLGGSEQYF. CDR3 DNA sequence: TGCGCCAGCAGCTCGATTGGACTAGGAGGATCTGAACAGTACTTC.

This clone occurred a few times. The gene calls are TRBV11-2 and TRBJ2-2, with 8 bases matching TRBD2. V shed 4 bases and J 6 bases; nucleotides not matched to a gene: 13. The CDR3 totals 17 residues. Germline lookup yields CDR1 SGHAT and CDR2 FQNNGV. DNA for the CDR3: TGTGCCAGCAGCTCCACTCTAGCGGGCGGTCGATCCGGGGAGCTGTTTTTT. Amino acid sequence: CASSSTLAGGRSGELFF.

V is TRBV4-3 and J is TRBJ2-2; D is possibly TRBD1 (6 bases). The V gene lost 0 bases and the J gene lost 7 bases, with 15 bases spanning the gap. This CDR3 contains 16 residues. Germline V gene lookup returns CDR1 LGHNA and CDR2 YSLEER. The CDR3 region is CASSQDGKGELGELFF. The DNA for the CDR3 is TGCGCCAGCAGCCAAGATGGAAAGGGGGAGCTCGGGGAGCTGTTTTTT.

The chain employs TRBV9 and TRBJ1-6, with 9 bases identical to TRBD1. The CDR3 has 14 amino acids. The V and J ends lost 4 bases and 8 bases, in that order; junction bases with no gene match: 4. CDR1 is SGDLS, CDR2 YYNGEE, per germline. CDR3 amino acids: CASSRDRDYSPLHF. The CDR3 DNA is TGTGCCAGCAGCAGGGACAGGGATTATTCACCCCTCCACTTT.

The chain carries TRBV10-3 and TRBJ1-2; 7 bases are shared with TRBD1. There are 15 residues in the CDR3. Germline CDR1 ENHRY, CDR2 SYGVKD. V shed 4 bases, J shed 1 base, and the junction held 6 bases outside the gene matches. This CDR3 is CAISVGDRINYGYTF. Here the CDR3 DNA reads TGTGCCATCAGTGTAGGGGACAGAATTAACTATGGCTACACCTTC.

The chain uses TRBV5-4 and TRBJ2-7, with TRBD1 matching over 10 bases. The V segment lost 2 bases and the J segment 2 bases; nucleotides outside the gene matches: 7. The CDR3 loop spans 16 amino acids. Looked up from germline, CDR1 is SGHNT and CDR2 is YYREEE (reference sequence). Here the CDR3 DNA reads TGTGCCAGCAGCTTTGGTCGGGACAGGGGCACCTACGAGCAGTACTTC. Protein: CASSFGRDRGTYEQYF. Using reference TRBV5-4 and TRBJ2-7 for the parts outside the CDR3, the full variable domain is ETGVTQSPTHLIKTRGQQVTLRCSSQSGHNTVSWYQQALGQGPQFIFQYYREEENGRGNFPPRFSGLQFPNYSSELNVNALELDDSALYLCASSFGRDRGTYEQYFGPGTRLTVT.

The rearrangement links TRBV4-1 to TRBJ2-7; 11 nucleotides align to TRBD2. Germline CDR1 reads MGHRA; CDR2 reads YSYEKL. V lost 3 bases to trimming and J lost 0 bases; unmatched junction nucleotides: 4. The CDR3 consists of 16 residues. Here the CDR3 reads CASSHMTSGNSYEQYF. The CDR3 bases are TGCGCCAGCAGCCACATGACTAGCGGGAACTCCTACGAGCAGTACTTC.

This sequence joins TRBV5-1 and TRBJ2-5, with D uncertain. V was shortened by 6 bases and J by 5 bases, with 14 bases between the two germline ends. In germline, CDR1 is SGHRS, CDR2 YFSETQ. This CDR3 is 13 amino acids long. CDR3 in DNA: TGCGCCAGCATGATAGCTTCCCGGGAGACCCAGTACTTC. As protein: CASMIASRETQYF.

This clone was detected only once. The chain has TRBV18 and TRBJ2-7; TRBD1 matches at 8 bases. CDR1 and CDR2 from the germline V gene are KGHSH and LQKENI. Losses at the gene ends were 3 bases for V and 5 bases for J; bases not matched to a gene: 9. CDR3 length: 15 residues. CDR3 residues: CASSPDIGQGDEQYF. The DNA of the CDR3 is TGTGCCAGCTCACCGGACATAGGACAGGGCGACGAGCAGTACTTC.

This clone appeared many times. V gene TRBV6-5 combines with J gene TRBJ2-7; 8 nucleotides agree with TRBD2. The CDR3 consists of 14 residues. The junction had 4 bases not matched to a gene; V was cut back by 6 bases and J by 0 bases. Germline V CDR1 and CDR2: MNHEY, SVGAGI. The CDR3 DNA reads TGTGCCAGCAGAGACCTAGCGGGCTCCTACGAGCAGTACTTC. It yields the protein CASRDLAGSYEQYF.

The chain has TRBV9 and TRBJ2-5, with D maybe TRBD2 (7 bases). V was trimmed by 3 bases and J by 0 bases, leaving 9 bases between them. Germline V CDR1 and CDR2: SGDLS, YYNGEE. The CDR3 has 14 amino acids. The CDR3 DNA reads as TGTGCCAGCAGCGGGGGGGGCTACCAAGAGACCCAGTACTTC. It translates to CASSGGGYQETQYF.

This clone was observed a single time. The V call is TRBV2, the J call TRBJ1-1, with a weak D call TRBD1 (6 bases). CDR3 length equals 14 residues. Germline CDR1 SNHLY, CDR2 FYNNEI. Trimming cost V 2 bases and J 1 base, with 8 bases left between them. This CDR3 is CASSETTGNTEAFF. The CDR3 DNA reads TGTGCCAGCAGTGAAACGACAGGGAACACTGAAGCTTTCTTT.

The chain is built from TRBV7-6 and TRBJ2-7; D is possibly TRBD2 (6 bases). The ends were cut back, 1 base at V and 4 bases at J, with 8 bases in the middle. Germline loops: CDR1 SGHVS, CDR2 FNYEAQ. The CDR3 extends over 13 amino acids. CDR3 sequence reads: CASSLGRGYEQYF. As DNA, the CDR3 is TGTGCCAGCAGCTTAGGGAGGGGATACGAGCAGTACTTC.

The chain uses TRBV4-1 and TRBJ1-4; D unresolved. The CDR3 consists of 12 residues. CDR1 MGHRA and CDR2 YSYEKL come from the germline V gene. Deletions cut 6 bases from V and 7 bases from J, with 9 bases between. CDR3 nucleotides: TGCGCCAGCAGTCGTTCCAGTGAAAAACTGTTTTTT. Translating it yields CASSRSSEKLFF.